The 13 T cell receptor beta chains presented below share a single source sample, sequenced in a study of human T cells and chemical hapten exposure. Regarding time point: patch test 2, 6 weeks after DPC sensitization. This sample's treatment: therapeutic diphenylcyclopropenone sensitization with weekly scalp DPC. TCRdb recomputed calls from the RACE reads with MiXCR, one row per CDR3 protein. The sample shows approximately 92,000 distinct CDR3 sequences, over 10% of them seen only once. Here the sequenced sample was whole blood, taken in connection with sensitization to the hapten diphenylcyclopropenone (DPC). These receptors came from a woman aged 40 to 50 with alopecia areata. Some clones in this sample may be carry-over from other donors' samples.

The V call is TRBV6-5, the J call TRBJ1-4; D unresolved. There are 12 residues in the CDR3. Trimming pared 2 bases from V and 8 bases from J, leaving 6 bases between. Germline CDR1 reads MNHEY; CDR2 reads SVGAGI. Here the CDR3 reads CASSYRAEKLFF. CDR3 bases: TGTGCCAGCAGTTACCGGGCCGAAAAACTGTTTTTT.

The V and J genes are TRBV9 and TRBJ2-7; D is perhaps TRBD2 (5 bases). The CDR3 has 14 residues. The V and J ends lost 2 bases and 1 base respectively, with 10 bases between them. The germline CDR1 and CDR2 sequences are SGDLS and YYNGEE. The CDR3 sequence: CASSVTPGSYEQYF. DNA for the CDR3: TGTGCCAGCAGCGTGACCCCGGGGTCCTACGAGCAGTACTTC.

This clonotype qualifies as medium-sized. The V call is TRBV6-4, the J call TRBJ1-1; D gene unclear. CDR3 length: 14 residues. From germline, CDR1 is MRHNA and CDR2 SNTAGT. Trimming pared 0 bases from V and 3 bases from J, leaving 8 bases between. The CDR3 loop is CASSDSADHTEAFF. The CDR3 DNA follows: TGTGCCAGCAGTGACTCGGCAGACCACACTGAAGCTTTCTTT.

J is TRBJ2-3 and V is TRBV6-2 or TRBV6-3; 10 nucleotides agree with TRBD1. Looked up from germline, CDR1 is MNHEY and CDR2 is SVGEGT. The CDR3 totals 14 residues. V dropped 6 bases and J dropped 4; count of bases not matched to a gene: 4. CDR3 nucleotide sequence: TGTGCCAGCAGCGGACAGGGGGGATCAGATACGCAGTATTTT. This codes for CASSGQGGSDTQYF.

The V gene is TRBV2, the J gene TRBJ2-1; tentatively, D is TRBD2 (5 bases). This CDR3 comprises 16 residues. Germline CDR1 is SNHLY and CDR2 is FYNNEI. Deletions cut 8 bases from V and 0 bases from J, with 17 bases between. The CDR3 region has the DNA TGTGCCAGCGCGCCCGGGCGAGGGAGCTCCTACAATGAGCAGTTCTTC. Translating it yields CASAPGRGSSYNEQFF. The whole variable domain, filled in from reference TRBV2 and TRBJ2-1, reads EPEVTQTPSHQVTQMGQEVILRCVPISNHLYFYWYRQILGQKVEFLVSFYNNEISEKSEIFDDQFSVERPDGSNFTLKIRSTKLEDSAMYFCASAPGRGSSYNEQFFGPGTRLTVL.

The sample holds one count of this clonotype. As DNA, the CDR3 is TGTGCCAGCAGTTTGGGGACACCGCCGGTTGAGTACGAGCAGTACTTC. It codes for CASSLGTPPVEYEQYF. This chain uses TRBV12-3 or TRBV12-4 with TRBJ2-7; TRBD1 might be the D (6 bases). The CDR3 consists of 16 residues. V lost 3 bases, J lost 4 bases, and 19 bases lay in between.

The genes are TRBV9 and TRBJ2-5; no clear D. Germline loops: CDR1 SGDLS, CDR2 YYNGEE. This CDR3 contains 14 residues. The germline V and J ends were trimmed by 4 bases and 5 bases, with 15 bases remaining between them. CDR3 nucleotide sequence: TGTGCCAGCAGCCCCCGGCTCCTAAGGGAGACCCAGTACTTC. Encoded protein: CASSPRLLRETQYF.

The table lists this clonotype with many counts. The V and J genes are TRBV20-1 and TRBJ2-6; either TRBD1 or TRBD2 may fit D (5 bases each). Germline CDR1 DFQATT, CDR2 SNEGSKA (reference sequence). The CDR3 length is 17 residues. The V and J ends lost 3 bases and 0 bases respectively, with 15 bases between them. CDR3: CSARARDPSSGANVLTF. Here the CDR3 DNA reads TGCAGTGCTAGGGCCCGGGACCCGAGCTCTGGGGCCAACGTCCTGACTTTC.

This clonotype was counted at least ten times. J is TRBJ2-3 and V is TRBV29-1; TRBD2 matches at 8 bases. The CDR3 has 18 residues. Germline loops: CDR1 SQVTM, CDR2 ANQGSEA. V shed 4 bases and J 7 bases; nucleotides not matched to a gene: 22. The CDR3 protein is CSVGPGLETPRRPNTQYF. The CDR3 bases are TGCAGCGTTGGACCGGGACTAGAGACACCCAGGCGACCTAATACGCAGTATTTT.

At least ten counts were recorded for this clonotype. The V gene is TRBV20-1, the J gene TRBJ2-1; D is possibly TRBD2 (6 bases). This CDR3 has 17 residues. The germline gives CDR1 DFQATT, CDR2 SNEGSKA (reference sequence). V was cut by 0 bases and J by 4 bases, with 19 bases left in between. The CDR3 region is CSARDEEGTLLYNEQFF. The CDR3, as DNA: TGCAGTGCTAGAGATGAGGAGGGTACACTCCTTTACAATGAGCAGTTCTTC.

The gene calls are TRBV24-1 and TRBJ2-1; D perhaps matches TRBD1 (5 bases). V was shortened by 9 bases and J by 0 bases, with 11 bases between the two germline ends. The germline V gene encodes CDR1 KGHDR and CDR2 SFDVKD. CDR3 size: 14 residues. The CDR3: CATGQGPSYNEQFF. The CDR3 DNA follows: TGTGCCACCGGGCAGGGCCCCTCCTACAATGAGCAGTTCTTC.

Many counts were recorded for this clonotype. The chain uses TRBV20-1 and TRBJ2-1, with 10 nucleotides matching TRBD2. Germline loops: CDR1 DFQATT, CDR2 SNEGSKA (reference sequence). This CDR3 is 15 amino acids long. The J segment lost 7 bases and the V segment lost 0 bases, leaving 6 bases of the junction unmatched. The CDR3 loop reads CSAREHRLAGNEQFF. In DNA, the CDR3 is TGCAGTGCTAGAGAACACCGACTAGCGGGTAATGAGCAGTTCTTC.

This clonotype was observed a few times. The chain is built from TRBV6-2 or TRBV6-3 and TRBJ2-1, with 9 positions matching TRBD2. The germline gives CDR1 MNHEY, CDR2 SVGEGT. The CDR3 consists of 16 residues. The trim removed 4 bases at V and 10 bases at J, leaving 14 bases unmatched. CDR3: CASSSLAGPATWEQFF. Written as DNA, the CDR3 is TGTGCCAGCAGTTCCCTAGCGGGACCGGCCACATGGGAGCAGTTCTTC.